In its sample, the clone carrying this TCR beta chain was seen once. No antigen is known for it. The sequencing template was cDNA reverse transcribed from extracted RNA. The assay was immunoSEQ multiplex PCR, and TCRdb's table has in-frame clones only and misses some. There are over 150,000 clones in the sample; about 53% occur only once, and about a tenth lies in the top ten. The CDR3 spans 13 residues. Trimming took off 3 bases at V and 5 bases at J, with 10 bases between the two ends. Germline CDR1 reads MRHNA; CDR2 reads SNTAGT. The record originates from a study of CD8+ T cells in alopecia areata. Study in general: Severity among treated patients was scored by the percentage of scalp area affected. Findings and limits, study-wide: Many expanded lesional clones remained in scalp and blood on tofacitinib. Both scalp clonality and the expanded CD8+ clones among the top 100 showed a significant decrease with tofacitinib.

The treatment denotes: oral pan-JAK inhibitor, 5-10 mg twice daily. This sample comprised CD8+ T cells sorted from blood, obtained at week 24, from a patient treated with tofacitinib. This clonotype was obtained from a human donor with alopecia areata. This chain links TRBV6-4 with TRBJ1-1; D is uncertain. CDR3 nucleotides: TGTGCCAGCAGTGATACGAGGAAGACTGAAGCTTTCTTT. Translated, it gives CASSDTRKTEAFF.